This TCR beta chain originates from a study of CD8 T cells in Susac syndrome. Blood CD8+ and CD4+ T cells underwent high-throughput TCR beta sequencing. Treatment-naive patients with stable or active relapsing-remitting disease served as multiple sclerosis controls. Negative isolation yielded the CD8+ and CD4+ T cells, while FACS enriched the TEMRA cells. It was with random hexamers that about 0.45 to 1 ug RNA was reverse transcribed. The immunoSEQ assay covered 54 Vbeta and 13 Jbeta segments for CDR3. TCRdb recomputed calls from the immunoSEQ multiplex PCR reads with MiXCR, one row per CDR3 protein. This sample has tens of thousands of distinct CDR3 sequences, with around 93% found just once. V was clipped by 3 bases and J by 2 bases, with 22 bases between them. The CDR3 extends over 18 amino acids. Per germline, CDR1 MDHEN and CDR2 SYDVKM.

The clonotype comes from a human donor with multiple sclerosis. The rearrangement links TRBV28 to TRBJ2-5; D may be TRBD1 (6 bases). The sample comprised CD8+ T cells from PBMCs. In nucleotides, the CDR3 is TGTGCCAGCAGTTTTCCGGTTGTGAAGACAGGCGAACAAGAGACCCAGTACTTC. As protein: CASSFPVVKTGEQETQYF.